This T cell receptor beta chain was found in a study of cytomegalovirus exposure and HLA in healthy donors. Overall study: Both the 120 validation repertoires and the approximately 670 first-cohort repertoires used the same platform, as reported by a later analysis. Overall study results and limits: Some TCR beta chains (approximately 180 of them) were listed as cytomegalovirus-associated. Rarity held for most TCR sequences, but there were some public TCRs that occurred in many donors. Diagnosis of cytomegalovirus status made by the classifier reportedly showed high specificity and sensitivity.

Points on this clone: Its cognate antigen is unknown.

This CDR3 contains 13 residues. Trimming pared 8 bases from V and 5 bases from J, leaving 15 bases between. CDR1 is KGHSH, CDR2 LQKENI, per germline. The data were produced by immunoSEQ multiplex PCR, yet TCRdb's version contains in-frame clones alone and is incomplete. The sample lists fewer than 140,000 clones; around 90% were seen once. Sequencing was carried out using PBMCs. V is TRBV18 and J is TRBJ2-5; D possibly corresponds to TRBD1 (7 bases). The TCR was taken from a young woman in good health and CMV-seropositive. CDR3 loop: CASRRAGGETQYF. In DNA, the CDR3 is TGTGCCAGCCGACGTGCAGGGGGGGAGACCCAGTACTTC.